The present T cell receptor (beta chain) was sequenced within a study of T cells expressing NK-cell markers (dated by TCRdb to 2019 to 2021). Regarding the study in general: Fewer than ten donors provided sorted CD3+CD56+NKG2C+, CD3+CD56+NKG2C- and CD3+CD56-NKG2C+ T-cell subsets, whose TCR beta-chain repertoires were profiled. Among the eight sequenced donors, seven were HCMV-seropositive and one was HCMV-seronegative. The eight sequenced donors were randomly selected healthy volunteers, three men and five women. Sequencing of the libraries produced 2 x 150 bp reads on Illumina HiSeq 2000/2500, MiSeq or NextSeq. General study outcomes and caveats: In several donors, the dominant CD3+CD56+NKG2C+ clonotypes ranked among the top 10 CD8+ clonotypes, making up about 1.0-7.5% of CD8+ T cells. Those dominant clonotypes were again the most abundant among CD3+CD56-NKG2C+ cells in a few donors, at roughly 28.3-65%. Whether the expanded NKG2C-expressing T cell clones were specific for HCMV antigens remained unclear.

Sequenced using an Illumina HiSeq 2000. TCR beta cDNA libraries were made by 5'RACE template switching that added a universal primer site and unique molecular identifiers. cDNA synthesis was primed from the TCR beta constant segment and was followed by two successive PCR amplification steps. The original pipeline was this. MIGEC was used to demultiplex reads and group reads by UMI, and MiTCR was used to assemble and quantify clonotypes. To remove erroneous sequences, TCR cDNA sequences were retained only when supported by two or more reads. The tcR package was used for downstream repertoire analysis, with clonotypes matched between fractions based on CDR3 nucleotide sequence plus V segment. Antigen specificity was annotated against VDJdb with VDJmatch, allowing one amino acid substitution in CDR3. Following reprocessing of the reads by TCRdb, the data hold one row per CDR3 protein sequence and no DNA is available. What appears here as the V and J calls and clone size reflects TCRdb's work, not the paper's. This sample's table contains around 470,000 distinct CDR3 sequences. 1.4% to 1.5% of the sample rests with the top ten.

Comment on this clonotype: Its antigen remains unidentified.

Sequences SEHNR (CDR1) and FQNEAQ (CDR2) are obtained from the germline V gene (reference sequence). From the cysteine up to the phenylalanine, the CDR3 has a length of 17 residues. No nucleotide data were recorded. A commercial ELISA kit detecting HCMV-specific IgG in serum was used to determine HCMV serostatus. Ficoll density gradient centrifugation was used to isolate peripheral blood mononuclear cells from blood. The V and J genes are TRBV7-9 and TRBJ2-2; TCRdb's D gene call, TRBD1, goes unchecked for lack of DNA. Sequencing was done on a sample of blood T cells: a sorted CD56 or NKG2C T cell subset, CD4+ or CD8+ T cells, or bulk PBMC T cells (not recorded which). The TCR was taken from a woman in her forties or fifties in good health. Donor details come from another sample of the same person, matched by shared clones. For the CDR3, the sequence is CASSFVGRRTNTGELFF.